This T cell receptor beta chain comes out of a study of blood T cells in healthy people across ages. The CDR3 totals 14 residues. Germline assignment: CDR1 DFQATT and CDR2 SNEGSKA (reference sequence). A second PCR of 7 to 11 cycles used a sample-barcoded 5' primer and a J-beta primer mix. TCRdb fed the 5' RACE reads into MiXCR, producing one record per CDR3 protein. The table has roughly 1 million distinct CDR3 sequences, approximately 26% seen once; the top ten hold around 0.75%. These same records also appear under a second study, on T cells of mothers and their children.

The chain is built from TRBV20-1 and TRBJ2-5; D is ambiguous. The J call is in doubt because the DNA end fits TRBJ2-7 better. Sequencing was performed on blood. The TCR sequence derives from a girl aged 2 to 10 in good health. CDR3 sequence (DNA): TGCAGTGCCTCCCAAATCCCAGAGCCCTACGAGCAGTACTTC. It specifies CSASQIPEPYEQYF.